The clone carrying this T cell receptor beta chain was counted a few times. This CDR3 is built from 13 residues. The V gene lost 2 bases and the J gene lost 4 bases, with 11 bases spanning the gap. Germline lookup yields CDR1 GTSNPN and CDR2 SVGIG (reference sequence). These data belong to a study of blood T cell repertoires in COVID-19. As originally analysed: Reference gene primers were amplified, and this amplification served to estimate nucleated cell counts. Libraries were prepared by immunoSEQ multiplex PCR; TCRdb keeps only in-frame clonotypes and omits some of them. The V and J calls and clone size come from that table; D and trimming were worked out from the DNA. The sample records over 95,000 clones, about 83% being singletons.

Specimen: peripheral blood. V gene TRBV30 combines with J gene TRBJ1-1, with D maybe TRBD1 (6 bases). The source is a man in his 70s with active or convalescent COVID-19. The CDR3: CAWSRGGGTEAFF. The CDR3 DNA sequence: TGTGCCTGGAGTCGGGGGGGCGGCACTGAAGCTTTCTTT. Complete variable domain (other parts from reference TRBV30 and TRBJ1-1): SQTIHQWPATLVQPVGSPLSLECTVEGTSNPNLYWYRQAAGRGLQLLFYSVGIGQISSEVPQNLSASRPQDRQFILSSKKLLLSDSGFYLCAWSRGGGTEAFFGQGTRLTVV.